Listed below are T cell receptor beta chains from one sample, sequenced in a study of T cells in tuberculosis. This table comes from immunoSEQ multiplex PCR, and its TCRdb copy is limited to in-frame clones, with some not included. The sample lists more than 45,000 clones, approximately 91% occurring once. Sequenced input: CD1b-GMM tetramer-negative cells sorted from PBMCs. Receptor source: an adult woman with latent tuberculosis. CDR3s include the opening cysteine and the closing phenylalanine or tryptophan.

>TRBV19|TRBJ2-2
CASSIGLAGGSFWTGELFF
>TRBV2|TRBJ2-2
CASRYGTGNTGELFF
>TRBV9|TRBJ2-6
CASSEPVSGANVLTF
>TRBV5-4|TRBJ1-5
CASSSMGQGPNQPQHF
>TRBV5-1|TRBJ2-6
CASSPTGAGANVLTF
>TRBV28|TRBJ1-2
CASSFRPSGYTF
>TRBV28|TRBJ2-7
CASSLPGSYEQYF
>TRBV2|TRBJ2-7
CASSEASSYEQYF
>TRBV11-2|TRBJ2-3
CASSLSAGPEGTDTQYF
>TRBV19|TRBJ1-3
CATMGGRGNTIYF
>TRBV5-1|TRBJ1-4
CASSSWGTDDEKLFF
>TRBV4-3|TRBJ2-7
CASSFSPGQSYEQYF
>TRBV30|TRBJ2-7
CAWTRDRGREQYF
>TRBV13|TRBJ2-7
CASSPNSGTGLYEQYF
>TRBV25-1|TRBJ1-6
CASSGARTGWYNSPLHF
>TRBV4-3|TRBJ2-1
CASSQDVSGGVHLNEQFF
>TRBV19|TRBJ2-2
CASSINPRPGTGELFF
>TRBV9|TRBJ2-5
CASSPGLAGYQETQYF
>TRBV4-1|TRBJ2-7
CASSQDWGGGPYEQYF
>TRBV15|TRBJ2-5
CATSRTGGPWETQYF
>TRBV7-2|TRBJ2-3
CASSLGALGATDTQYF
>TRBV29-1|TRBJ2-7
CSSRLAGGNHEQYF
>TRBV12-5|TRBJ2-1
CASGLRTSGSYEQFF
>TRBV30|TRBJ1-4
CAWRQGDEKLFF
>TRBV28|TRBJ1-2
CASAGGGWSNYGYTF
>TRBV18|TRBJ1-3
CASSPGLTGGNTIYF
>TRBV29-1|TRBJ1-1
CSVIRQGAGAEAFF
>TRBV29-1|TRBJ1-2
CSVEYTGGGGYTF
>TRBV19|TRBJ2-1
CASSPGPSPSDYNEQFF
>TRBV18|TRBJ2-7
CASSPYQGLQDEQYF
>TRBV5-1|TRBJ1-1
CASSWGQITEAFF
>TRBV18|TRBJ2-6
CASSPISGTGANVLTF
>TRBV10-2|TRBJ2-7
CASSEYSREGSF
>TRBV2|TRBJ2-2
CASGEGPGNTGELFF
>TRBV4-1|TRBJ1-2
CASSQDPQGAFGGYTF
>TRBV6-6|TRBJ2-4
CASKTLEGAKNIQYF
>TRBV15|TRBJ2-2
CATSRLGTFGELFF
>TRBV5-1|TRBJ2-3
CASSSLASGKTDTQYF
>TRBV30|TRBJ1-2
CAWRPLTGAYGYTF
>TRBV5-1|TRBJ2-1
CASSLDPSGASEQFF
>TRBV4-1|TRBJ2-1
CASSQPSGGPSSYNEQFF